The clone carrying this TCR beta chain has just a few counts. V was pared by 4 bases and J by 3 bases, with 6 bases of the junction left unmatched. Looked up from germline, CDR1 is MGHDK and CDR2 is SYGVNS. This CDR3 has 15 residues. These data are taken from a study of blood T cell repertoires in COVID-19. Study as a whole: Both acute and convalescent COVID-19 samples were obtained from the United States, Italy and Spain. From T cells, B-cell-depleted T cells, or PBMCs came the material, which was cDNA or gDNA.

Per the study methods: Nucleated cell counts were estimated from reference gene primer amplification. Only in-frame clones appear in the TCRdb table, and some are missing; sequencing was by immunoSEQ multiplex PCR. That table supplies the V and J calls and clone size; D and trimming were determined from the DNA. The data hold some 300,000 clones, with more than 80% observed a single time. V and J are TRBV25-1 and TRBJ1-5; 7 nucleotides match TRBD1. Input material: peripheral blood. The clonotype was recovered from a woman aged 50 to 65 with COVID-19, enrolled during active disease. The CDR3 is CASSGGGQVNQPQHF. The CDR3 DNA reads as TGTGCCAGCAGTGGCGGAGGACAGGTCAATCAGCCCCAGCATTTT.